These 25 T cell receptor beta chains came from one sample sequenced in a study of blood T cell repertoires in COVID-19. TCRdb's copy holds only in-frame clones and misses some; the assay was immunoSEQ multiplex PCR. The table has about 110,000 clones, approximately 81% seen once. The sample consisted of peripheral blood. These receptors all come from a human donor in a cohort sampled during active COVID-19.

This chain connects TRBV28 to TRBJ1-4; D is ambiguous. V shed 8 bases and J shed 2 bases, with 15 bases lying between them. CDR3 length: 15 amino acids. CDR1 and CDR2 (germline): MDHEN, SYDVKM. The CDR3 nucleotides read TGTGCCAGCGGCCGATCTTCGGGTACTAATGAAAAACTGTTTTTT. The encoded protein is CASGRSSGTNEKLFF.

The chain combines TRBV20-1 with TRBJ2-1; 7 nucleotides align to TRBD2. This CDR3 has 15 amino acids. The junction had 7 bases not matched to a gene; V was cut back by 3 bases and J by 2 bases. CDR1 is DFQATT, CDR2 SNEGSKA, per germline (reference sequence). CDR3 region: CSASPPGLTYNEQFF. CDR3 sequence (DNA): TGCAGTGCTAGTCCTCCGGGACTAACCTACAATGAGCAGTTCTTC.

The CDR3 reads CASSDQQGVVTEAFF. CDR3 bases: TGTGCCAGCAGTGACCAACAGGGGGTGGTTACTGAAGCTTTCTTT. V and J are TRBV6-1 and TRBJ1-1; 8 bases are a match to TRBD1. With V trimmed by 3 bases and J by 5 bases, 8 bases remained unmatched. CDR1 and CDR2 (germline): MNHNS, SASEGT. The CDR3 runs 15 residues.

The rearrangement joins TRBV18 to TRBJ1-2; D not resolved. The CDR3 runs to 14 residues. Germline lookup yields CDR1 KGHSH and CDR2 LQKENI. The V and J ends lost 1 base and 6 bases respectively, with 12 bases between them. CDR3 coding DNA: TGTGCCAGCTCACCACGAGCAGATCGGGATGGCTACACCTTC. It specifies CASSPRADRDGYTF.

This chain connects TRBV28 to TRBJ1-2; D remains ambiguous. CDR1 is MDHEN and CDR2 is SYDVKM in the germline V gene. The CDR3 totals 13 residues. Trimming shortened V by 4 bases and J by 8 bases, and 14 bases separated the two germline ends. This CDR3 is CASSSETPLGYTF. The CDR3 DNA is TGTGCCAGCAGTTCGGAGACCCCGCTGGGCTACACCTTC.

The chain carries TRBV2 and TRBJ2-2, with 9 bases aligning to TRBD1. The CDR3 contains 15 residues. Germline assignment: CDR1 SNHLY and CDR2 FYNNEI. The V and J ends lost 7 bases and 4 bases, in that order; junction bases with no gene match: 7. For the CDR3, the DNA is TGTGCCAGCATTCCGGACAGGGGCGGCACCGGGGAGCTGTTTTTT. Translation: CASIPDRGGTGELFF. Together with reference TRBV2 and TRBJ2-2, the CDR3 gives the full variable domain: EPEVTQTPSHQVTQMGQEVILRCVPISNHLYFYWYRQILGQKVEFLVSFYNNEISEKSEIFDDQFSVERPDGSNFTLKIRSTKLEDSAMYFCASIPDRGGTGELFFGEGSRLTVL.

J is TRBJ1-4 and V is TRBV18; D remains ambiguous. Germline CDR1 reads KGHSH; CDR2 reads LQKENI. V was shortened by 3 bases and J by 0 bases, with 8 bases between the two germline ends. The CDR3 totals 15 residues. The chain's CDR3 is CASSPSYTTNEKLFF. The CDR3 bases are TGTGCCAGCTCACCTTCATACACAACTAATGAAAAACTGTTTTTT.

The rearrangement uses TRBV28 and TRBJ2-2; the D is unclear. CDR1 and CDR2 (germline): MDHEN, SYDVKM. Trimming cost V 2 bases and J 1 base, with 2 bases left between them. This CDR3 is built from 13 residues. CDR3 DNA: TGTGCCAGCAGTTTACTGAACACCGGGGAGCTGTTTTTT. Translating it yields CASSLLNTGELFF.

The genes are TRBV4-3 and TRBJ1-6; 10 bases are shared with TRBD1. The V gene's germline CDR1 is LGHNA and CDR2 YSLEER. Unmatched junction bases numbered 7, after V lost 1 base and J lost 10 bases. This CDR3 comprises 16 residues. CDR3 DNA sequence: TGCGCCAGCAGCCAAGCTCAGGGGGACAGGGGCTCACCCCTCCACTTT. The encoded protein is CASSQAQGDRGSPLHF.

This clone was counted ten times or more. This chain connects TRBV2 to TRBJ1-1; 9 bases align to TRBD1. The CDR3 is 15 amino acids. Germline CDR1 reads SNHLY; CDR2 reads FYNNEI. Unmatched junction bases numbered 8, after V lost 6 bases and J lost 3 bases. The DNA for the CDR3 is TGTGCCAGCAGGCCCAGGACAGGGGTCGACACTGAAGCTTTCTTT. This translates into CASRPRTGVDTEAFF.

Written as DNA, the CDR3 is TGTGCCAGCAGCCCTTCCTGGGGCACAGAAGCTTTCTTT. Protein product: CASSPSWGTEAFF. V gene TRBV9 combines with J gene TRBJ1-1; possible D gene TRBD1, 5 bases. The germline V gene has CDR1 SGDLS and CDR2 YYNGEE. The CDR3 consists of 13 residues. V was cut by 4 bases and J by 8 bases, with 15 bases left in between.

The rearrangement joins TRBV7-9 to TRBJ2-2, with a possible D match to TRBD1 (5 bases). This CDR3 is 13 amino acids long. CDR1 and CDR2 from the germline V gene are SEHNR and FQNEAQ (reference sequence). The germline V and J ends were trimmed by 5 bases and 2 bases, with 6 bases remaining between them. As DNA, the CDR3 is TGTGCCAGCAGCGGACAAAACACCGGGGAGCTGTTTTTT. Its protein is CASSGQNTGELFF.

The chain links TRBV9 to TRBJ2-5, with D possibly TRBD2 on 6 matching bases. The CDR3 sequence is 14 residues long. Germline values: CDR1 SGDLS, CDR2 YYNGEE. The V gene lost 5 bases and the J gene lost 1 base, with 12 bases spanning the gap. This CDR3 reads CASSPISGQETQYF. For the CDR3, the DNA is TGTGCCAGCAGTCCAATTAGCGGCCAAGAGACCCAGTACTTC.

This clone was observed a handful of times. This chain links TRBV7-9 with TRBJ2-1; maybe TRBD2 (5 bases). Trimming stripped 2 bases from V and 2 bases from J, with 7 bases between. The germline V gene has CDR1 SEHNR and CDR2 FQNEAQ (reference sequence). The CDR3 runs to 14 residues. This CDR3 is CASSLSGAYNEQFF. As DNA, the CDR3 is TGTGCCAGCAGCTTAAGCGGAGCCTACAATGAGCAGTTCTTC.

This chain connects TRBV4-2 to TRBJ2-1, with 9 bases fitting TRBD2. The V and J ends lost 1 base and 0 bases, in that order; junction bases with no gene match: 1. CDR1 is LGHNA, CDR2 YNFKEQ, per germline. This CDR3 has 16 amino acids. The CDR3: CASSQASGVSYNEQFF. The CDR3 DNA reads TGTGCCAGCAGCCAAGCTAGCGGGGTCTCCTACAATGAGCAGTTCTTC.

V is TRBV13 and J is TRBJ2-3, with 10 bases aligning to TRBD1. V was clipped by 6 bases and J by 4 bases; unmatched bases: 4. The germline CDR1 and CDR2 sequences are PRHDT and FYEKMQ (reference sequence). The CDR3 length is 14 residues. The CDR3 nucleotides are TGTGCCAGCAGGAAGACAGGGGGCGCAGATACGCAGTATTTT. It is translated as CASRKTGGADTQYF.

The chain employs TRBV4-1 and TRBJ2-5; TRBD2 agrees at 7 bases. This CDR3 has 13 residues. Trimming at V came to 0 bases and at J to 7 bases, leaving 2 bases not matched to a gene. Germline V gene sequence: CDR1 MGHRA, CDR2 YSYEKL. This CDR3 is CASSQDREGTQYF. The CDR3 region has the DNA TGCGCCAGCAGCCAAGACAGGGAGGGGACCCAGTACTTC.

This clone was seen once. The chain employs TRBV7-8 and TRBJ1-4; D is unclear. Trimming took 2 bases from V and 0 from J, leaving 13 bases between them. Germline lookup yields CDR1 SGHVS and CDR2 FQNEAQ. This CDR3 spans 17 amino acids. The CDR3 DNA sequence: TGTGCCAGCAGCTTAAGCCTGGTTTCCGCAACTAATGAAAAACTGTTTTTT. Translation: CASSLSLVSATNEKLFF. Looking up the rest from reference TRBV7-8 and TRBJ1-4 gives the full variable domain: GAGVSQSPRYKVAKRGQDVALRCDPISGHVSLFWYQQALGQGPEFLTYFQNEAQLDKSGLPSDRFFAERPEGSVSTLKIQRTQQEDSAVYLCASSLSLVSATNEKLFFGSGTQLSVL.

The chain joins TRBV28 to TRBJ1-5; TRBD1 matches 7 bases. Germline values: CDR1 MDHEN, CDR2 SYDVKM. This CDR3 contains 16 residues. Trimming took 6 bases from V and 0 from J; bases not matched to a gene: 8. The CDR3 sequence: CASSPTGEGSNQPQHF. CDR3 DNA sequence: TGTGCCAGCAGCCCTACAGGGGAAGGTAGCAATCAGCCCCAGCATTTT. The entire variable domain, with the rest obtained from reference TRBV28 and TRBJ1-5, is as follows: DVKVTQSSRYLVKRTGEKVFLECVQDMDHENMFWYRQDPGLGLRLIYFSYDVKMKEKGDIPEGYSVSREKKERFSLILESASTNQTSMYLCASSPTGEGSNQPQHFGDGTRLSIL.

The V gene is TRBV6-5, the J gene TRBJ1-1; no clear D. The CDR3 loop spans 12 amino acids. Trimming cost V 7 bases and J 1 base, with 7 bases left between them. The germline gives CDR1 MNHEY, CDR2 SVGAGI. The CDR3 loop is CASTRGNTEAFF. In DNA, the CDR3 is TGTGCCAGCACACGCGGGAACACTGAAGCTTTCTTT.

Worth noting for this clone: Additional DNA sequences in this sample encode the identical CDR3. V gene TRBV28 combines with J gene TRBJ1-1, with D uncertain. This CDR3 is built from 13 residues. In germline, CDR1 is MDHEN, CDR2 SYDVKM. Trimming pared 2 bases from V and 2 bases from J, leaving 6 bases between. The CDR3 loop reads CASSLGQNTEAFF. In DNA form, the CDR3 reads TGTGCCAGCAGTTTAGGCCAAAACACTGAAGCTTTCTTT.

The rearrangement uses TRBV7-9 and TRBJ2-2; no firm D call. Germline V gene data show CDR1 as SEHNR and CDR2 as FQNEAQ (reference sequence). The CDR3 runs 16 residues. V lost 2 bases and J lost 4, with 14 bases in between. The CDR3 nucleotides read TGTGCCAGCAGCTTACGAGTTAGCAGTATCACCGGGGAGCTGTTTTTT. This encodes CASSLRVSSITGELFF.

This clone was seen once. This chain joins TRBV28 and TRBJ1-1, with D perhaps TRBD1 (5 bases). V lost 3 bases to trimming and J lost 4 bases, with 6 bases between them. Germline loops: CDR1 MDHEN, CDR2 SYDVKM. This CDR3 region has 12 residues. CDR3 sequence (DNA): TGTGCCAGCAGTTTGCAGGGCACTGAAGCTTTCTTT. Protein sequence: CASSLQGTEAFF.

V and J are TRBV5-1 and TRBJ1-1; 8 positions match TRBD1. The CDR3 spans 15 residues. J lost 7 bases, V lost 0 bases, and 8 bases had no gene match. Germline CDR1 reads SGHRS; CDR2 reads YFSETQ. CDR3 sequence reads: CASSLAAGGFGEAFF. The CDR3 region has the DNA TGCGCCAGCAGCTTGGCCGCAGGGGGCTTCGGTGAAGCTTTCTTT.

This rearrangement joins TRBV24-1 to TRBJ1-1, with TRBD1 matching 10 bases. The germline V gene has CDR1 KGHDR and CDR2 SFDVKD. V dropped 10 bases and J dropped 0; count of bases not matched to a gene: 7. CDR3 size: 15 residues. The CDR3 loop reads CATSGTGDMNTEAFF. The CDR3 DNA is TGTGCCACGTCAGGGACAGGGGACATGAACACTGAAGCTTTCTTT.